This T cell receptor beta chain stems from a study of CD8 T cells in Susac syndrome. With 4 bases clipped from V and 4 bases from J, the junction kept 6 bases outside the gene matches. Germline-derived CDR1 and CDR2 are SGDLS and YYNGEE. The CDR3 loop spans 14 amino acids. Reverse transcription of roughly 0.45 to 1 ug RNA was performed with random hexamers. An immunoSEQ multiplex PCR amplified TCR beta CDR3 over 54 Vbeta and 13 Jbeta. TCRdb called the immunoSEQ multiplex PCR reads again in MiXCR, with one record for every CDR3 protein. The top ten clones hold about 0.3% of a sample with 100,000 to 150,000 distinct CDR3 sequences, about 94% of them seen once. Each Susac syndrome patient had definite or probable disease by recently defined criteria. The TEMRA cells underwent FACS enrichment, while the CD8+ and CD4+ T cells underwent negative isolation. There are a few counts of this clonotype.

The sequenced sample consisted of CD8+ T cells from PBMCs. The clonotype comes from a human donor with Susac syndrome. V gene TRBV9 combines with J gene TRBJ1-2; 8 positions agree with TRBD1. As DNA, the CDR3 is TGTGCCAGCAGCCCCGGGACAGGCAGCTATGGCTACACCTTC. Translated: CASSPGTGSYGYTF.